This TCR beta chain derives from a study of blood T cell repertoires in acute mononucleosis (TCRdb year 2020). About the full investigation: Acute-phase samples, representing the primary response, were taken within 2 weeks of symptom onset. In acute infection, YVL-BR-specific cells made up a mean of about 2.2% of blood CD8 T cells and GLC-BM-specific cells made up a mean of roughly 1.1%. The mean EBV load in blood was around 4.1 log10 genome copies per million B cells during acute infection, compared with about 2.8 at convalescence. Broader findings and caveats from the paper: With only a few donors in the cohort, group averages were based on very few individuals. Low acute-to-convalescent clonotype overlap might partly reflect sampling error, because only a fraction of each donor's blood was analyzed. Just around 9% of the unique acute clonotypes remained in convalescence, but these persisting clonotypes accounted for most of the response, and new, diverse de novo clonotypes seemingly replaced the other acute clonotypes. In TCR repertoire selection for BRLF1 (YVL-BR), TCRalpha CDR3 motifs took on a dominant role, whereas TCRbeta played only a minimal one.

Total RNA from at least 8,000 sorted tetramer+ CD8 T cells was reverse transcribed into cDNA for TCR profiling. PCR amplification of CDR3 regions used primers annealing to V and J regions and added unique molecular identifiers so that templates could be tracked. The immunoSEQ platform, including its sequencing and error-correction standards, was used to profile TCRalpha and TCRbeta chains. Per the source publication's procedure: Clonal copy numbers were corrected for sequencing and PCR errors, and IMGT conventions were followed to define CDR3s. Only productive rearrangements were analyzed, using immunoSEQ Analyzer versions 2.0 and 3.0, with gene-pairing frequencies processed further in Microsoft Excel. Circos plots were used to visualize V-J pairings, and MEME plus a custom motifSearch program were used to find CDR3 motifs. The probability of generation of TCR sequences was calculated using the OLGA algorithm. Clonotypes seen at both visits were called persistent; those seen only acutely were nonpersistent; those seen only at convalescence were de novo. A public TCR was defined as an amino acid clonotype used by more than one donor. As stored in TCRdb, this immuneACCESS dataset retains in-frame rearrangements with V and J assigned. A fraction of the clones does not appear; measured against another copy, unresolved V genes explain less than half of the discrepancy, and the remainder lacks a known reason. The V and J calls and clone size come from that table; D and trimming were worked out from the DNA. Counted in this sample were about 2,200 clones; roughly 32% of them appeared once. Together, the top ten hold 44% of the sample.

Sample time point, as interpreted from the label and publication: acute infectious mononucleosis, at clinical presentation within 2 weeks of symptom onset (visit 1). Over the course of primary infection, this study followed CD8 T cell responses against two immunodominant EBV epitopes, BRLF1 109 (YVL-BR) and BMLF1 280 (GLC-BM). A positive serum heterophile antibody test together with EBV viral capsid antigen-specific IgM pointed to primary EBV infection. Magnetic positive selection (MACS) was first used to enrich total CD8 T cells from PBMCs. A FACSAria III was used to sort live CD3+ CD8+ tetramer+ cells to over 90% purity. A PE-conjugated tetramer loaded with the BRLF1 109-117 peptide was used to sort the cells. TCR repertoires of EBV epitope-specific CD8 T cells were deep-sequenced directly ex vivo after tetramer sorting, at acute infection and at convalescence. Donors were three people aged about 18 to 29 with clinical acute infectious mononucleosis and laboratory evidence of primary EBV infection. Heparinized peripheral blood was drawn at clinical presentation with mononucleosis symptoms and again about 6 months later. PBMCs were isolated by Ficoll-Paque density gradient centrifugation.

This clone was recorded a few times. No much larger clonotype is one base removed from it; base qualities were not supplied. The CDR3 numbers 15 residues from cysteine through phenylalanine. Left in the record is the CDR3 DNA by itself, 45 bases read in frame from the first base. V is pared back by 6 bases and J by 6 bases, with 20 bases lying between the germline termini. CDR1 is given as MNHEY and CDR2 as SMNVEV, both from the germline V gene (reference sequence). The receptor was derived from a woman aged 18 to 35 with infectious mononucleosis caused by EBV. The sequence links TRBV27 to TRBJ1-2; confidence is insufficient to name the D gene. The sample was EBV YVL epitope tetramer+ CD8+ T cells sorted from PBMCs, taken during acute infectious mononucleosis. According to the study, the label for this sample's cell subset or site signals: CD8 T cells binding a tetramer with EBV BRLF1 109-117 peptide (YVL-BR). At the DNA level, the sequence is TGTGCCAGCAGGCCGGCTATGGGAGGAGGGAATGGCTACACCTTC. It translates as CASRPAMGGGNGYTF.